The T cell receptor (beta chain) under discussion was sequenced for a study of PD-1 blockade in classical Hodgkin lymphoma. Study findings and constraints: The repertoire differences lack a defined cause, possibly disease activity or prior therapy. Newly diagnosed patients were reported to start with lower TCR diversity than healthy donors.

This CDR3 is 16 amino acids long. The ends were cut back, 7 bases at V and 7 bases at J, with 25 bases in the middle. Germline V lookup: CDR1 SGHAT, CDR2 FQNNGV. The protocol was immunoSEQ multiplex PCR, while the TCRdb copy is restricted to in-frame clones and leaves out a portion. The sample lists around 70,000 clones; about 64% were seen once. Every patient had relapsed following autologous stem cell transplantation, and cohorts differed in brentuximab vedotin exposure. Comment on this clone: Its specificity is unknown.

The input for sequencing was peripheral blood mononuclear cells (PBMCs), taken before the second cycle of nivolumab. J is TRBJ1-2 and V is TRBV11-2; a weak D match, TRBD1 (5 bases). This TCR was recovered from a human donor with classical Hodgkin lymphoma. The CDR3: CASTDKSLFGGSGYTF. Here the CDR3 DNA reads TGTGCCAGCACCGACAAAAGTCTATTCGGGGGGAGTGGCTACACCTTC.